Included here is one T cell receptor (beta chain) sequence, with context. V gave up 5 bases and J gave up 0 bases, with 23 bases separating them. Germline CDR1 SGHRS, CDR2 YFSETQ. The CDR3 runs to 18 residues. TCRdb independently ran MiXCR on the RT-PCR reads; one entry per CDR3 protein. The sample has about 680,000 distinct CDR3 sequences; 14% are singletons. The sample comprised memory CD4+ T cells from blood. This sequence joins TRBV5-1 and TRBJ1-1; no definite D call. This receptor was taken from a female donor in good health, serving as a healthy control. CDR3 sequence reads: CASSPDTATLGLNTEAFF. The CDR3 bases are TGCGCCAGCAGTCCCGACACAGCAACCTTAGGCCTGAACACTGAAGCTTTCTTT.